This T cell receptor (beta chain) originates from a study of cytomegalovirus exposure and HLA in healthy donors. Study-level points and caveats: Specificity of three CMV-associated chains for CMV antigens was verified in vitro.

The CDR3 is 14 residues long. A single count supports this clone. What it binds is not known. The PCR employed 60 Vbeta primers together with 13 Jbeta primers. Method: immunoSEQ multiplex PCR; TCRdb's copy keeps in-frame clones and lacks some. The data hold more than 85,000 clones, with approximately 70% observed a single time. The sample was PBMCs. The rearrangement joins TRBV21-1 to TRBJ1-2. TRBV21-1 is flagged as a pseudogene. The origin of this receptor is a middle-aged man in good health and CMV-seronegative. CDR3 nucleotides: TGTGCCAGCAGCAAAGCTCCGGGGGACTATGGCTACACCTTC. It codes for CASSKAPGDYGYTF.